Listed below are T cell receptor beta chains from one sample, sequenced in a study of beta chain features in type 1 diabetes. This table comes from immunoSEQ multiplex PCR, and its TCRdb copy is limited to in-frame clones, with some not included. The table shows around 250,000 clones, with roughly an eighth occurring only once. Sequenced material: naive CD4+ T cells from blood. Receptors originate from a man aged 25-40 years with type 1 diabetes. The CDR3 runs from the conserved cysteine through the conserved F or W. Clone size is not always given. Where it is, it says once, few, many or a class for expanded clones.

j_gene,v_gene,abundance,CDR3aa
TRBJ1-1,TRBV2,few,CASSESVNTEAFF
TRBJ1-4,TRBV4-2,NA,CASSQFGGGNEKLFF
TRBJ2-1,TRBV7-3,few,CASSLSSDDLQFF
TRBJ2-1,TRBV7-9,NA,CASSGGQGAYNEQFF
TRBJ2-7,TRBV28,NA,CASRQGSYEQYF
TRBJ1-5,TRBV19,few,CASSPRQINQPQHF
TRBJ2-1,TRBV9,NA,CASSVEAPTGYRPLNNEQFF
TRBJ1-1,TRBV18,NA,CASSPGGFGTEAFF
TRBJ1-1,TRBV28,NA,CASSPGTGYTEAFF
TRBJ2-3,TRBV9,few,CASSVSRDSYTDTQYF
TRBJ2-3,TRBV9,few,CASSVVLTSTDTQYF
TRBJ2-7,TRBV7-9,NA,CASSEGQGSHEQYF
TRBJ1-4,TRBV9,NA,CASSVARGLNEKLFF
TRBJ1-2,TRBV4-1,few,CASSPRRDSGLGGYTF
TRBJ1-1,TRBV30,few,CAWNRGENTEAFF
TRBJ2-7,TRBV5-1,NA,CASSLWSGVSYEQYF
TRBJ2-7,TRBV7-2,NA,CASSLEWGGHYEQYF
TRBJ1-4,TRBV9,few,CASSASTGDYEKLFF
TRBJ2-2,TRBV7-3,NA,CASSLGRLAGGTGELFF
TRBJ1-5,TRBV10-3,NA,CAISEQGNQPQHF
TRBJ2-6,TRBV4-3,NA,CASSQGLAGSGANVLTF
TRBJ2-5,TRBV30,NA,CAFAKGGETQYF
TRBJ2-1,TRBV5-1,NA,CASSSGLAGTKFF
TRBJ2-5,TRBV5-1,NA,CASSLVNRGSWETQYF
TRBJ1-1,TRBV5-4,NA,CASSYRDGNTEAFF
TRBJ2-6,TRBV4-3,NA,CASSPLTSGSTGANVLTF
TRBJ2-1,TRBV28,NA,CASSLLAGVENEQFF
TRBJ2-6,TRBV28,NA,CASRPLGGSGANVLTF
TRBJ1-2,TRBV6-5,NA,CASSAYRENYGYTF
TRBJ1-1,TRBV5-1,few,CASSLEAANTEAFF
TRBJ2-5,TRBV5-6,few,CASSLGDRVQETQYF
TRBJ1-3,TRBV4-2,NA,CASSQESLSGSGNTIYF
TRBJ1-4,TRBV25-1,NA,CASKYGAEKLFF
TRBJ2-7,TRBV7-8,few,CASSLALGRVSEQYF
TRBJ2-7,TRBV11-2,few,CASRPLGGGPSYEQYF
TRBJ2-1,TRBV6-5,NA,CASSQDYQQFF
TRBJ2-3,TRBV18,NA,CASSPPSQSTDTQYF
TRBJ2-5,TRBV5-6,NA,CASSLGQGVGETQYF
TRBJ1-4,TRBV6-6,NA,CASSYEGVGDEKLFF
TRBJ1-5,TRBV2,NA,CASHTGVNQPQHF
TRBJ2-2,TRBV4-1,few,CASSQVLAVLTGELFF
TRBJ2-7,TRBV4-2,NA,CASSPGGAGVDYEQYF
TRBJ2-7,TRBV7-2,few,CASSSTGQGYEQYF
TRBJ2-7,TRBV7-6,NA,CASSLEAGTGSPYYYEQYF
TRBJ2-2,TRBV6-6,once,CASSGYRGSNTGELFF
TRBJ2-1,TRBV5-1,NA,CASSLGLTTYNEQFF
TRBJ2-7,TRBV4-3,NA,CASSQGTSGVYEQYF
TRBJ2-5,TRBV6-5,few,CASRLSGSGETQYF
TRBJ1-4,TRBV20-1,NA,CSAGVRGKLFF
TRBJ2-1,TRBV18,few,CASSGTSVSSYNEQFF
TRBJ2-1,TRBV28,few,CAGGGLHNEQFF
TRBJ2-1,TRBV6-5,NA,CASRNRAGSYNEQFF
TRBJ1-2,TRBV5-4,NA,CASRSSRTANYGYTF
TRBJ2-3,TRBV28,once,CASSSLQRGVTDTQYF
TRBJ2-7,TRBV14,NA,CASSIYEQYF
TRBJ1-2,TRBV19,NA,CASSIGQRNGYTF
TRBJ2-3,TRBV19,few,CASSPQTGGNTDTQYF